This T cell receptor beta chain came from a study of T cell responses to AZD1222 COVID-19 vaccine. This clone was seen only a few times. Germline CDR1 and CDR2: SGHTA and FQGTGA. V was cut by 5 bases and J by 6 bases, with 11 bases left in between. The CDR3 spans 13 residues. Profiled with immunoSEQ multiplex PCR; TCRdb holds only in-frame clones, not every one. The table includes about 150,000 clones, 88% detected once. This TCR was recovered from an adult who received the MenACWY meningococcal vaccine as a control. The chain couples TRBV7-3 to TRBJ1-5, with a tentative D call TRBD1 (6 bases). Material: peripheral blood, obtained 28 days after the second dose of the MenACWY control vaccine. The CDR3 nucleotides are TGTGCCAGCAGCGCGGACAGAACTCAGCCCCAGCATTTT. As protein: CASSADRTQPQHF.